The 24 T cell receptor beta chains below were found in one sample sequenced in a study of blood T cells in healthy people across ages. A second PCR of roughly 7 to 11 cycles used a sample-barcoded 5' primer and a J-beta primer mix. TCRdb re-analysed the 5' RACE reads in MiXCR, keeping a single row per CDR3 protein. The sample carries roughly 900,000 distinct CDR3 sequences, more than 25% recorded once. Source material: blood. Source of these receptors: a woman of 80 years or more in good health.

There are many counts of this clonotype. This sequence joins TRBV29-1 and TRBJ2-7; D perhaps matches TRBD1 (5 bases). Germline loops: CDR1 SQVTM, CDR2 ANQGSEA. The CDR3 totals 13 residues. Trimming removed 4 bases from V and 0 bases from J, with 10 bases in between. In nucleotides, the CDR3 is TGCAGCGTTGGGACAAGCTACTCCTACGAGCAGTACTTC. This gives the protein CSVGTSYSYEQYF.

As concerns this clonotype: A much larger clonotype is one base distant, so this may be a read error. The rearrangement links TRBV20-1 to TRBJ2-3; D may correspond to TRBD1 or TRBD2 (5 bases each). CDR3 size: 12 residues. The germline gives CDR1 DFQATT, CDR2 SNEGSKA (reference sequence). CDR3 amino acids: CRAGTGSREQYF. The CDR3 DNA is TGCAGGGCTGGGACCGGTTCTAGGGAGCAGTATTTT.

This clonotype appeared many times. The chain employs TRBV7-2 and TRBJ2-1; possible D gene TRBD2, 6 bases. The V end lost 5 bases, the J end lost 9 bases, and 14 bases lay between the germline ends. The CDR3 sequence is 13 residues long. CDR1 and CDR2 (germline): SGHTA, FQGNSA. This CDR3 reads CASSREVGGEQFF. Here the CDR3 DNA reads TGTGCCAGCAGCCGCGAGGTGGGGGGTGAGCAGTTCTTC.

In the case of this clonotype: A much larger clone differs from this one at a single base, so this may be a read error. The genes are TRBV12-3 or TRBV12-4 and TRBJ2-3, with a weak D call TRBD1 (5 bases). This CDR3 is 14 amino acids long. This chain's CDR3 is CASSFGQLTDAQYF. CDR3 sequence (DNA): TGTGCCAGCAGTTTCGGGCAGTTGACAGATGCGCAGTATTTT.

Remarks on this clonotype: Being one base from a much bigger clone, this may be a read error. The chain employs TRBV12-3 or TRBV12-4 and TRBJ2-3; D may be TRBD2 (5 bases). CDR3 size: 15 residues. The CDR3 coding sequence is TGTGCCAGCAGTTTTGCGCGGGCTAGCACAGATATGCAGTATTTT. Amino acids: CASSFARASTDMQYF.

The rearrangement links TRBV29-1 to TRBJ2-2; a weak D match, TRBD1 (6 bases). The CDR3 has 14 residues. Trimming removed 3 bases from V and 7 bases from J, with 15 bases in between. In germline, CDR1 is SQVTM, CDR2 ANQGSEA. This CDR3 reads CSVDRGGRGGELFF. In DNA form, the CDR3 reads TGCAGCGTTGATCGAGGGGGAAGGGGCGGGGAGCTGTTTTTT.

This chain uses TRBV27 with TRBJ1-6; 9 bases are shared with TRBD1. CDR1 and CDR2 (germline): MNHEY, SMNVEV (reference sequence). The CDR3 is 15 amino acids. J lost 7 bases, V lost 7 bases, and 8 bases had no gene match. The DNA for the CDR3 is TGTGCCAGCACCGTACAGGGGGCCTTAAATTCACCCCTCCACTTT. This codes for CASTVQGALNSPLHF.

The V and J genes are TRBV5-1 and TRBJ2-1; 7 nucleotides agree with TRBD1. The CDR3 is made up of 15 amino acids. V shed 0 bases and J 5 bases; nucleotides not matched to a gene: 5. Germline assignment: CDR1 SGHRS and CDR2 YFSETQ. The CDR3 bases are TGCGCCAGCAGCTTGGAACAGGGGTTCGACAATGAGCAGTTCTTC. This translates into CASSLEQGFDNEQFF.

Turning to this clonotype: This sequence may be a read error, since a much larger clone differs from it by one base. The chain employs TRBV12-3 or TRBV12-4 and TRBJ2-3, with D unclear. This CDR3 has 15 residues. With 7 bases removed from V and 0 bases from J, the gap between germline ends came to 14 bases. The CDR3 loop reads CASKADITSTDTQYF. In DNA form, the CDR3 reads TGTGCCAGCAAGGCCGACATAACTAGCACAGATACGCAGTATTTT.

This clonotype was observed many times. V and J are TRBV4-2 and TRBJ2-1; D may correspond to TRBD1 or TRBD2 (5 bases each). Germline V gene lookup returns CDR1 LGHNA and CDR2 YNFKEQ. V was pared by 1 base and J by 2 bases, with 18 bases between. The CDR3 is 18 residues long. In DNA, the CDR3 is TGTGCCAGCAGCCAAGTGGGGGTAGGGACGCGAGCCTACAATGAGCAGTTCTTC. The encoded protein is CASSQVGVGTRAYNEQFF.

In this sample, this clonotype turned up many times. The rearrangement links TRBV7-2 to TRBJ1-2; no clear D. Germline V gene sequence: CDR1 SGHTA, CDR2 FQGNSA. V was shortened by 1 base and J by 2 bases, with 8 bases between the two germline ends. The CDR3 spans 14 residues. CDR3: CASSLDPGNYGYTF. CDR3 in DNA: TGTGCCAGCAGCTTAGACCCGGGGAACTATGGCTACACCTTC.

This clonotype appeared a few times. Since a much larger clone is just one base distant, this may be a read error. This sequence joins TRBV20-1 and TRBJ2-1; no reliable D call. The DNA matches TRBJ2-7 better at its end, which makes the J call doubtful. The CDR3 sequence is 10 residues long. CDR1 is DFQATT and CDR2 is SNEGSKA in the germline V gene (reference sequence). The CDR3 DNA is TGCAGTGCCGAGTACAATGAGCAGTACTTC. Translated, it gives CSAEYNEQYF.

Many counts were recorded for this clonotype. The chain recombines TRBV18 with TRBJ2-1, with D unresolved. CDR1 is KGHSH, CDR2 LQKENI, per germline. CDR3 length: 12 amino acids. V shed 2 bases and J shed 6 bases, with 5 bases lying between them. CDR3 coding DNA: TGTGCCAGCTCACCAGTTACCAATGAGCAGTTCTTC. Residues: CASSPVTNEQFF.

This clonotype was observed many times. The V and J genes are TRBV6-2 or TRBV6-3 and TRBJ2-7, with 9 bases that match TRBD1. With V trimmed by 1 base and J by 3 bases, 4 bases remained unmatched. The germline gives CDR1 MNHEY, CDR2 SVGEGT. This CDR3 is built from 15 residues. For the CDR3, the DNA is TGTGCCAGCAGTTACTTGGGGACAGGGTACTACGAGCAGTACTTC. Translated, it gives CASSYLGTGYYEQYF.

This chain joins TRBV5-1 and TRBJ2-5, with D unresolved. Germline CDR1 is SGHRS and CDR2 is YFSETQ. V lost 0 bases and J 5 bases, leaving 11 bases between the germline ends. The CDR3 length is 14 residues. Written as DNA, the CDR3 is TGCGCCAGCAGCTTGGAAACCTCCTCGGAGACCCAGTACTTC. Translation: CASSLETSSETQYF. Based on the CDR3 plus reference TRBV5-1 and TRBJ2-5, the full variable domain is KAGVTQTPRYLIKTRGQQVTLSCSPISGHRSVSWYQQTPGQGLQFLFEYFSETQRNKGNFPGRFSGRQFSNSRSEMNVSTLELGDSALYLCASSLETSSETQYFGPGTRLLVL.

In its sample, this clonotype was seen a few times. CDR3 sequence (DNA): TGCAGTGCTAGCTTGACTAGCGGGGGCTCCGAGCAGTACTTC. Translating gives CSASLTSGGSEQYF. This chain connects TRBV20-1 to TRBJ2-7; 12 bases are a match to TRBD2. This CDR3 is 14 amino acids long. From germline, CDR1 is DFQATT and CDR2 SNEGSKA (reference sequence). With 3 bases clipped from V and 6 bases from J, the junction kept 6 bases outside the gene matches.

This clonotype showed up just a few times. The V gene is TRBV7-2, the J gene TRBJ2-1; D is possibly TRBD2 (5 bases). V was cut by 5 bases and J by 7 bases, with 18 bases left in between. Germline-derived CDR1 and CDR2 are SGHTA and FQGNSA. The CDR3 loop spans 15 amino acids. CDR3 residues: CASSREASSGNEQFF. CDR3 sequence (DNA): TGTGCCAGCAGCAGAGAGGCTAGCTCAGGAAATGAGCAGTTCTTC.

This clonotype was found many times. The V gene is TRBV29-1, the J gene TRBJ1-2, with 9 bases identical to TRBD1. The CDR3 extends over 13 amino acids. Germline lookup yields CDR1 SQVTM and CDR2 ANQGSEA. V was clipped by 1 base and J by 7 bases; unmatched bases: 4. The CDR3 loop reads CSVEGMTGGGYTF. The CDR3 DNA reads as TGCAGCGTTGAAGGAATGACAGGGGGTGGCTACACCTTC.

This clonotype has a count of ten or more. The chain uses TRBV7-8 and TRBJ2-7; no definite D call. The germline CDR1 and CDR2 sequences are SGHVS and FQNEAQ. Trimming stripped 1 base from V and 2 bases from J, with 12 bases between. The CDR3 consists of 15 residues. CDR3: CASSLEPILAYEQYF. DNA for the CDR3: TGTGCCAGCAGCTTAGAACCGATCTTAGCCTACGAGCAGTACTTC.

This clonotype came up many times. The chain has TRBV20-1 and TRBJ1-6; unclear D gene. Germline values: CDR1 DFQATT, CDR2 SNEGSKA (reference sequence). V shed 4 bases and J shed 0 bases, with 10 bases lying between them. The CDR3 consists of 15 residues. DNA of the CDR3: TGCAGTGCTATAGAAGGGAGCTCCTATAATTCACCCCTCCACTTT. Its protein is CSAIEGSSYNSPLHF.

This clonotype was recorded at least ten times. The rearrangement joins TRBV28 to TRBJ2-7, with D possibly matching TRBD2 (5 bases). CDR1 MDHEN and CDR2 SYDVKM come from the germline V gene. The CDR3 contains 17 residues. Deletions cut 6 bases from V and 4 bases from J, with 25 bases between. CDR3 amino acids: CASSHPTTSSREYEQYF. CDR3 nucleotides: TGTGCCAGCAGCCATCCGACTACGTCATCGCGAGAATACGAGCAGTACTTC.

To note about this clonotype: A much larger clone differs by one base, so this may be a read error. CDR3 amino acids: CASSSGRRGRYNEQYF. The DNA for the CDR3 is TGTGCCAGCAGCTCCGGACGGAGGGGGCGGTACAATGAGCAGTACTTC. The chain recombines TRBV7-2 with TRBJ2-7, with D possibly TRBD1 on 7 matching bases. Germline V gene lookup returns CDR1 SGHTA and CDR2 FQGNSA. Trimming removed 4 bases from V and 7 bases from J, with 23 bases in between. The CDR3 is made up of 16 amino acids.

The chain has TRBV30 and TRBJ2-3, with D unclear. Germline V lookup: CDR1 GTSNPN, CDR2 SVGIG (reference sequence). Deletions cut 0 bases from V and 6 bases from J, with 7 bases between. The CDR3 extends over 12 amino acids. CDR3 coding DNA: TGTGCCTGGAGTGTAACCGGGGATACGCAGTATTTT. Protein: CAWSVTGDTQYF.

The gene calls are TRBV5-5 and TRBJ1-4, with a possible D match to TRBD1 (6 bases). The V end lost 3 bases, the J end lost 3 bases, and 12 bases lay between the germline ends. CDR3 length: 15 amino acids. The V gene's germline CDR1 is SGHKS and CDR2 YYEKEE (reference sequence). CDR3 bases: TGTGCCAGCAGCTCACAGGGTTCCCCTAATGAAAAACTGTTTTTT. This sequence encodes CASSSQGSPNEKLFF.